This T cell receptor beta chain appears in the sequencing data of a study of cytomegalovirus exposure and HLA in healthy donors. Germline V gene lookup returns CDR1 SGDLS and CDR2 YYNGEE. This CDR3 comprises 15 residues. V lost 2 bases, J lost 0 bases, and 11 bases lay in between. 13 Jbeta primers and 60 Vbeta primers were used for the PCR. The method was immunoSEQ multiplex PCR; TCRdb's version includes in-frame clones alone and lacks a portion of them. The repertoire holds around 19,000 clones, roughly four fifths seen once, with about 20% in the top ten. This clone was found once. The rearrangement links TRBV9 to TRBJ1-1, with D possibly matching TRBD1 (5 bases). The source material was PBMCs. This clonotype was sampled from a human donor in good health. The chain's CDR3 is CASSVRAPVNTEAFF. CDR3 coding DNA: TGTGCCAGCAGCGTCAGGGCGCCCGTGAACACTGAAGCTTTCTTT.